The 29 T cell receptor beta chains listed next were all sequenced from one sample in a study of OX40 agonist ivuxolimab in advanced cancers. Profiling relied on immunoSEQ multiplex PCR, and the TCRdb table lists in-frame clones only, not all of them. The sample holds roughly 67,000 clones, 85% to 95% seen once. Sequenced here: CD4+ or CD8+ T cells sorted from blood, sampled in a trial of the OX40 agonist ivuxolimab. These receptors all come from an adult with an advanced solid tumor such as melanoma, head and neck, liver or kidney cancer.

This chain connects TRBV4-1 to TRBJ2-6, with D tentatively TRBD1 or TRBD2 (6 bases each). Germline assignment: CDR1 MGHRA and CDR2 YSYEKL. The V end was cut by 8 bases, the J end by 2 bases, with 10 bases between. This CDR3 has 14 residues. The CDR3: CASHGGAGANVLTF. The CDR3 region has the DNA TGCGCCAGCCACGGGGGCGCTGGGGCCAACGTCCTGACTTTC.

This chain links TRBV27 with TRBJ2-1; TRBD2 matches 7 bases. This CDR3 comprises 15 residues. The trim removed 3 bases at V and 2 bases at J, leaving 4 bases unmatched. CDR1 is MNHEY, CDR2 SMNVEV, per germline (reference sequence). The CDR3, as DNA: TGTGCCAGCAGTTTTTCTAGCGGAACCTACAATGAGCAGTTCTTC. Translating gives CASSFSSGTYNEQFF.

This chain links TRBV5-1 with TRBJ1-4; TRBD1 matches at 7 bases. V dropped 5 bases and J dropped 2; count of bases not matched to a gene: 3. Germline V lookup: CDR1 SGHRS, CDR2 YFSETQ. This CDR3 contains 14 residues. Here the CDR3 reads CASSKDRTNEKLFF. CDR3 coding DNA: TGCGCCAGCAGTAAGGACAGGACTAATGAAAAACTGTTTTTT.

The chain recombines TRBV30 with TRBJ2-5, with 13 bases that match TRBD2. With 5 bases clipped from V and 4 bases from J, the junction kept 10 bases outside the gene matches. This CDR3 has 16 residues. Per germline, CDR1 GTSNPN and CDR2 SVGIG (reference sequence). CDR3 sequence: CAWQLAGGPLGETQYF. As DNA, the CDR3 is TGTGCCTGGCAACTAGCGGGAGGGCCGTTGGGAGAGACCCAGTACTTC.

V is TRBV27 and J is TRBJ2-2; TRBD1 might be the D (6 bases). Trimming stripped 7 bases from V and 5 bases from J, with 17 bases between. Germline CDR1 is MNHEY and CDR2 is SMNVEV (reference sequence). The CDR3 length is 15 residues. The CDR3 DNA sequence: TGTGCCAGCACCCTATCCGGGACACAAACCGGGGAGCTGTTTTTT. Translating it yields CASTLSGTQTGELFF.

This chain joins TRBV28 and TRBJ2-5; D perhaps matches TRBD1 (6 bases). Germline V CDR1 and CDR2: MDHEN, SYDVKM. There are 14 residues in the CDR3. Trimming removed 5 bases from V and 7 bases from J, with 17 bases in between. This chain's CDR3 is CASSPTGYEVTQYF. The CDR3 coding sequence is TGTGCCAGCAGTCCGACAGGATACGAGGTGACCCAGTACTTC.

The chain carries TRBV29-1 and TRBJ1-4, with D perhaps TRBD1 (5 bases). V was cut by 0 bases and J by 7 bases, with 12 bases left in between. This CDR3 comprises 14 residues. The germline V gene has CDR1 SQVTM and CDR2 ANQGSEA. The CDR3 protein is CSVEDSQGGEKLFF. The DNA of the CDR3 is TGCAGCGTTGAAGACTCTCAGGGAGGTGAAAAACTGTTTTTT.

The chain employs TRBV2 and TRBJ2-7; perhaps TRBD2 as D (6 bases). The CDR3 consists of 16 residues. Trimming cost V 4 bases and J 0 bases, with 16 bases left between them. Germline values: CDR1 SNHLY, CDR2 FYNNEI. CDR3 bases: TGTGCCAGCAGTGGGATCCGGGACTCGGTCTCCTACGAGCAGTACTTC. Its translation: CASSGIRDSVSYEQYF.

This chain joins TRBV13 and TRBJ2-7; perhaps D is TRBD1 or TRBD2 (6 bases each). Trimming took off 3 bases at V and 3 bases at J, with 9 bases between the two ends. This CDR3 comprises 13 residues. Germline V gene lookup returns CDR1 PRHDT and CDR2 FYEKMQ (reference sequence). The CDR3 coding sequence is TGTGCCAGCAGCTTCGGAGGGGGCTACGAGCAGTACTTC. Translating it yields CASSFGGGYEQYF.

V and J are TRBV27 and TRBJ1-5; maybe TRBD1 (5 bases). V shed 3 bases and J shed 3 bases, with 9 bases lying between them. Per germline, CDR1 MNHEY and CDR2 SMNVEV (reference sequence). This CDR3 is built from 14 residues. Here the CDR3 reads CASSFLGVNQPQHF. The CDR3 nucleotides read TGTGCCAGCAGTTTTTTAGGGGTCAATCAGCCCCAGCATTTT.

The rearrangement links TRBV5-6 to TRBJ1-6; D not certain. Between the trimmed V and J ends, which lost 6 bases and 7 bases, there was a span of 11 bases. This CDR3 comprises 13 residues. Germline lookup yields CDR1 SGHDT and CDR2 YYEEEE. Here the CDR3 DNA reads TGTGCCAGCAACACGGTGGGGAATTCACCCCTCCACTTT. Its protein is CASNTVGNSPLHF.

The chain combines TRBV7-6 with TRBJ2-7; D is possibly TRBD1 (5 bases). Germline assignment: CDR1 SGHVS and CDR2 FNYEAQ. The CDR3 spans 14 residues. Trimming left V 1 base short and J 7 bases short, with 14 bases between. This CDR3 reads CASSLEARALEQYF. Here the CDR3 DNA reads TGTGCCAGCAGCTTAGAAGCCAGGGCATTGGAGCAGTACTTC.

V usage is TRBV7-9 and J usage is TRBJ2-7; 7 bases are a match to TRBD1. J was trimmed by 0 bases and V by 5 bases; bases with no gene match: 1. Germline assignment: CDR1 SEHNR and CDR2 FQNEAQ (reference sequence). The CDR3 contains 13 residues. CDR3: CASSPGGSYEQYF. CDR3 coding DNA: TGTGCCAGCAGCCCAGGGGGCTCCTACGAGCAGTACTTC.

In this sample, this clone turned up once. The CDR3 nucleotides read TGTGCCAGCTGGGCAGGGGGCGAGCAGTACTTC. This encodes CASWAGGEQYF. The chain employs TRBV11-1 and TRBJ2-7; TRBD1 aligns across 7 bases. Germline CDR1 is SGHAT and CDR2 is FQDESV (reference sequence). Losses at the gene ends were 8 bases for V and 6 bases for J; bases not matched to a gene: 4. This CDR3 has 11 amino acids. The entire variable domain, with the rest obtained from reference TRBV11-1 and TRBJ2-7, is as follows: EAEVAQSPRYKITEKSQAVAFWCDPISGHATLYWYRQILGQGPELLVQFQDESVVDDSQLPKDRFSAERLKGVDSTLKIQPAELGDSAMYLCASWAGGEQYFGPGTRLTVT.

The genes are TRBV7-9 and TRBJ2-1; D ambiguous. The CDR3 consists of 12 residues. Germline CDR1 is SEHNR and CDR2 is FQNEAQ (reference sequence). With 6 bases removed from V and 5 bases from J, the gap between germline ends came to 8 bases. The CDR3 here is CASRSDDNEQFF. CDR3 bases: TGTGCCAGCAGATCAGACGACAATGAGCAGTTCTTC.

The chain joins TRBV30 to TRBJ2-3; D remains unclear. Germline lookup yields CDR1 GTSNPN and CDR2 SVGIG (reference sequence). This CDR3 comprises 14 residues. Trimming shortened V by 3 bases and J by 3 bases, and 13 bases separated the two germline ends. This chain's CDR3 is CAWRPRKETDTQYF. In nucleotides, the CDR3 is TGTGCCTGGAGACCCCGAAAGGAGACAGATACGCAGTATTTT.

This clone was recorded only once. This chain links TRBV5-4 with TRBJ2-1; the D is unclear. Germline V gene lookup returns CDR1 SGHNT and CDR2 YYREEE (reference sequence). The CDR3 runs 13 residues. V lost 0 bases, J lost 7 bases, and 8 bases lay in between. CDR3 region: CASSLEGLNEQFF. CDR3 in DNA: TGTGCCAGCAGCTTGGAAGGTTTAAATGAGCAGTTCTTC.

This clone has only one observation. The genes are TRBV4-1 and TRBJ2-6; 13 nucleotides match TRBD2. This CDR3 spans 19 amino acids. With V trimmed by 6 bases and J by 4 bases, 12 bases remained unmatched. Germline V gene data show CDR1 as MGHRA and CDR2 as YSYEKL. In DNA form, the CDR3 reads TGCGCCAGCAGTTCGGTCAGGGGACTAGCGGGACCCGGGGCCAACGTCCTGACTTTC. The encoded protein is CASSSVRGLAGPGANVLTF.

The V gene is TRBV21-1, the J gene TRBJ1-2. TRBV21-1 constitutes a pseudogene. The CDR3 extends over 16 amino acids. The CDR3 region has the DNA TGTGCCAGCACCCCAACCCCAAAAGGGCTTAACTATGGCTACACCTTC. Translated, it gives CASTPTPKGLNYGYTF.

This sequence joins TRBV6-5 and TRBJ2-5; D possibly matches TRBD1 or TRBD2 (6 bases each). V shed 0 bases and J shed 7 bases, with 12 bases lying between them. CDR1 and CDR2 from the germline V gene are MNHEY and SVGAGI. The CDR3 spans 14 residues. CDR3 residues: CASSYSRGAGTQYF. CDR3 nucleotides: TGTGCCAGCAGTTACTCGAGGGGGGCGGGGACCCAGTACTTC.

CDR3 in amino acids: CASSHSTSGGATYAYF. DNA for the CDR3: TGTGCCAGCAGCCACTCGACTAGCGGGGGGGCGACCTATGCGTATTTT. The chain links TRBV4-2 to TRBJ2-3; 14 bases agree with TRBD2. J was trimmed by 14 bases and V by 3 bases; bases with no gene match: 13. CDR1 and CDR2 from the germline V gene are LGHNA and YNFKEQ. The CDR3 totals 16 residues.

The chain recombines TRBV6-6 with TRBJ1-1; weak D call: TRBD1 (6 bases). The CDR3 has 11 amino acids. In germline, CDR1 is MNHNY, CDR2 SVGAGI (reference sequence). Trimming took off 7 bases at V and 6 bases at J, with 9 bases between the two ends. The CDR3 here is CASIRTAEAFF. The CDR3 nucleotides read TGTGCCAGCATCCGGACAGCTGAAGCTTTCTTT.

The chain uses TRBV10-3 and TRBJ2-7; D not resolved. With 3 bases removed from V and 6 bases from J, the gap between germline ends came to 9 bases. Germline V lookup: CDR1 ENHRY, CDR2 SYGVKD. This CDR3 contains 12 residues. The CDR3 region has the DNA TGTGCCATCAGTGACTGGCAACCCGAGCAGTACTTC. Amino acid sequence: CAISDWQPEQYF.

In DNA, the CDR3 is TGTGCCAGCAGCTTAAACGCCGGGACAGGGTCCGATACGCAGTATTTT. Translation gives CASSLNAGTGSDTQYF. The chain combines TRBV11-3 with TRBJ2-3; 9 nucleotides agree with TRBD1. The germline gives CDR1 SGHNT, CDR2 YENEEA. This CDR3 contains 16 residues. Germline trimming cut 2 bases from V and 6 bases from J; bases unmatched to any gene: 9.

CDR3: CASSPRPDPQPQHF. Here the CDR3 DNA reads TGTGCCAGCAGTCCCCGACCCGATCCACAGCCCCAGCATTTT. The V gene is TRBV27, the J gene TRBJ1-5; D is unclear. The V end lost 5 bases, the J end lost 7 bases, and 15 bases lay between the germline ends. CDR1 and CDR2 from the germline V gene are MNHEY and SMNVEV (reference sequence). The CDR3 has 14 residues.

The chain's CDR3 is CASSVVGTSDNEQFF. CDR3 nucleotides: TGTGCCAGCAGCGTCGTCGGGACTAGCGACAATGAGCAGTTCTTC. The J gene is TRBJ2-1, the V gene TRBV9; 10 bases are shared with TRBD2. CDR1 and CDR2 (germline): SGDLS, YYNGEE. CDR3 length equals 15 residues. The junction had 4 bases not matched to a gene; V was cut back by 2 bases and J by 5 bases.

The chain combines TRBV29-1 with TRBJ2-7; D remains ambiguous. The CDR3 loop spans 15 amino acids. Trimming shortened V by 3 bases and J by 0 bases, and 15 bases separated the two germline ends. Germline CDR1 and CDR2: SQVTM and ANQGSEA. The CDR3 is CSVDSGNTNSYEQYF. In nucleotides, the CDR3 is TGCAGCGTTGACAGTGGCAACACCAACTCCTACGAGCAGTACTTC.

The V gene is TRBV27, the J gene TRBJ2-1; TRBD2 aligns across 15 bases. The CDR3 totals 18 residues. Trimming cost V 5 bases and J 3 bases; bases outside gene matches: 8. CDR1 MNHEY and CDR2 SMNVEV come from the germline V gene (reference sequence). The CDR3 DNA follows: TGTGCCAGCAGTCCGGGACTAGCGGGAGGAGGGCTCTACAATGAGCAGTTCTTC. It yields the protein CASSPGLAGGGLYNEQFF.

This chain links TRBV5-4 with TRBJ2-1; 13 positions match TRBD2. The CDR3 consists of 15 residues. Germline assignment: CDR1 SGHNT and CDR2 YYREEE (reference sequence). V shed 4 bases and J 8 bases; nucleotides not matched to a gene: 6. The CDR3 loop reads CASSVTSGRDDEQFF. CDR3 bases: TGTGCCAGCAGCGTTACTAGCGGGAGGGATGATGAGCAGTTCTTC.